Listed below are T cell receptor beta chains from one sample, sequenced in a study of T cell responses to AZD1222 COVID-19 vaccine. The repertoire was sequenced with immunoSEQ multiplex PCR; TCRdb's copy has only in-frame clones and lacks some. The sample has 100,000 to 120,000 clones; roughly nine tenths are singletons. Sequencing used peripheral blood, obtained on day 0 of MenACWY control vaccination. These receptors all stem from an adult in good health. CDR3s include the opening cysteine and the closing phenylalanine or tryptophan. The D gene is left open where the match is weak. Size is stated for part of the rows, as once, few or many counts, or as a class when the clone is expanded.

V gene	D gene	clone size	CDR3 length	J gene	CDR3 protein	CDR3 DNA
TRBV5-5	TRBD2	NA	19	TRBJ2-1	CASSSAGTSGSSSYNEQFF	TGTGCCAGCAGCTCGGCCGGGACTAGCGGGTCGAGCTCCTACAATGAGCAGTTCTTC
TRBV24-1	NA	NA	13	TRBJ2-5	CATSVRTQETQYF	TGTGCCACCAGTGTCCGGACACAAGAGACCCAGTACTTC
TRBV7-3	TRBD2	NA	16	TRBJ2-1	CASSFSSGEGYNEQFF	TGTGCCAGCAGCTTCAGTTCCGGGGAGGGCTACAATGAGCAGTTCTTC
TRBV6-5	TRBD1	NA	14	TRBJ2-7	CASRTGLNSYEQYF	TGTGCCAGCAGGACAGGGTTAAACTCCTACGAGCAGTACTTC
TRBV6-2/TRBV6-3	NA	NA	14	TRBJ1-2	CASSYPGAGYGYTF	TGTGCCAGCAGTTACCCGGGAGCTGGATATGGCTACACCTTC
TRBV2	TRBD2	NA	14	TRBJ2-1	CASNRDYSLNEQFF	TGTGCCAGCAACCGGGACTACTCCCTCAATGAGCAGTTCTTC
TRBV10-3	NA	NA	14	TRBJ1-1	CATLEDSRNTEAFF	TGTGCCACCCTGGAGGACAGCCGGAACACTGAAGCTTTCTTT
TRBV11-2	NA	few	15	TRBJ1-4	CASSWDGSTNEKLFF	TGTGCCAGCAGCTGGGACGGGTCAACTAATGAAAAACTGTTTTTT
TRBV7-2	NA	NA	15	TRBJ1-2	CASSLQGRTNYGYTF	TGTGCCAGCAGCTTACAGGGGCGTACTAACTATGGCTACACCTTC
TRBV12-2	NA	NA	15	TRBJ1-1	CASRSAGTGRTEAFF	TGTGCAAGTCGCTCCGCCGGGACAGGGCGAACTGAAGCTTTCTTT
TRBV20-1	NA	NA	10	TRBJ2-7	CSALDHEQYF	TGCAGTGCCCTCGATCACGAGCAGTACTTC
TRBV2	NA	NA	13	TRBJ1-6	CASSDGLYSPLHF	TGTGCCAGCAGTGATGGTTTATATTCACCCCTCCACTTT
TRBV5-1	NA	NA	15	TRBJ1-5	CASSDPGDPHQPQHF	TGCGCCAGCAGCGATCCCGGAGACCCCCATCAGCCCCAGCATTTT
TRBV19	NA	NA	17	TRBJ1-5	CASSIDGAAGRNQPQHF	TGTGCCAGTAGTATAGATGGGGCCGCAGGACGCAATCAGCCCCAGCATTTT
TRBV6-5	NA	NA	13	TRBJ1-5	CASRKDSNQPQHF	TGTGCCAGCAGAAAGGACAGCAATCAGCCCCAGCATTTT
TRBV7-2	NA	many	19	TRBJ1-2	CASSHGSWEPLLANYGYTF	TGTGCCAGCAGCCATGGTTCTTGGGAGCCATTATTGGCTAACTATGGCTACACCTTC
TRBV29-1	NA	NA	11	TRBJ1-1	CSVVQTGGAFF	TGCAGCGTTGTCCAAACGGGGGGAGCTTTCTTT
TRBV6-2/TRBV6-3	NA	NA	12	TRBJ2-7	CASSSAVYEQYF	TGTGCCAGCAGTTCTGCAGTCTACGAGCAGTACTTC
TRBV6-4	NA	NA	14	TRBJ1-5	CASSDMRHNQPQHF	TGTGCCAGCAGTGATATGCGCCACAATCAGCCCCAGCATTTT
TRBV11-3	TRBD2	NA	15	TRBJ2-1	CASSFTSGGFNEQFF	TGTGCCAGCAGCTTTACTAGCGGGGGTTTCAATGAGCAGTTCTTC
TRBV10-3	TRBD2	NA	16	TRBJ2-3	CAISDPLAGGTDTQYF	TGTGCCATCAGTGACCCACTAGCGGGAGGCACAGATACGCAGTATTTT
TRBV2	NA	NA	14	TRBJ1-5	CASSEESGPQPQHF	TGTGCCAGCAGTGAAGAATCAGGGCCACAGCCCCAGCATTTT
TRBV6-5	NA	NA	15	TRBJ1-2	CASSSPAGRLGGYTF	TGTGCCAGCAGCTCCCCGGCAGGGCGCCTTGGAGGCTACACCTTC
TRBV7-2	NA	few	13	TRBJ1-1	CASSLEAGDKAFF	TGTGCCAGCAGCTTAGAGGCAGGGGATAAAGCTTTCTTT
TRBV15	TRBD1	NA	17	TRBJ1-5	CATSSAPGQASYQPQHF	TGTGCCACCAGCAGCGCCCCGGGACAGGCGTCTTATCAGCCCCAGCATTTT
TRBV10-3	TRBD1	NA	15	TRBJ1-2	CATEEPGQGGDGYTF	TGTGCCACCGAGGAGCCGGGACAGGGGGGAGATGGCTACACCTTC
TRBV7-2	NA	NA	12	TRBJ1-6	CASRDGNSPLHF	TGTGCCAGCCGGGACGGCAATTCACCCCTCCACTTT
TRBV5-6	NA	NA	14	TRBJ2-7	CASSLGYLGYEQYF	TGTGCCAGCAGCTTGGGCTACCTAGGCTACGAGCAGTACTTC
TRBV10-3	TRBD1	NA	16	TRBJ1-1	CAITELWTGVNTEAFF	TGTGCCATCACGGAATTGTGGACAGGGGTGAACACTGAAGCTTTCTTT
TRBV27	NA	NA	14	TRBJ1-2	CASSSRPTLEGYTF	TGTGCCAGCAGTTCGCGCCCGACACTGGAGGGCTACACCTTC
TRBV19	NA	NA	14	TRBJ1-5	CASSRGELNQPQHF	TGTGCCAGTAGTAGAGGGGAACTCAATCAGCCCCAGCATTTT
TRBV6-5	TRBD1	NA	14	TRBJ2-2	CASRGQGWTGELFF	TGTGCCAGTAGGGGACAGGGATGGACCGGGGAGCTGTTTTTT
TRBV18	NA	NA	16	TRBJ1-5	CASSNGVGSSGQPQHF	TGTGCCAGCTCAAACGGGGTAGGGAGTAGTGGTCAGCCCCAGCATTTT
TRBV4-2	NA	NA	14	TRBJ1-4	CASSQQLRNEKLFF	TGTGCCAGCAGCCAGCAGTTGCGAAATGAAAAACTGTTTTTT
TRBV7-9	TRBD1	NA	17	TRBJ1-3	CASSIRQGSGSGNTIYF	TGTGCCAGCAGCATCCGACAGGGGAGCGGCTCTGGAAACACCATATATTTT
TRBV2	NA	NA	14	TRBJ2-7	CASSKSTIAYEQYF	TGTGCCAGCAGCAAAAGTACAATCGCGTACGAGCAGTACTTC
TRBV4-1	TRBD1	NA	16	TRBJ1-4	CASSQDYETGSEKLFF	TGCGCCAGCAGCCAAGATTATGAGACAGGGAGTGAAAAACTGTTTTTT
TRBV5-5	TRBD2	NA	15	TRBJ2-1	CASSWGLAGINEQFF	TGTGCCAGCAGCTGGGGACTAGCGGGGATTAATGAGCAGTTCTTC
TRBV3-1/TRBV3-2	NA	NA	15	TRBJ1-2	CASSPLQGLSYGYTF	TGTGCCAGCAGCCCGCTCCAGGGGCTGAGCTATGGCTACACCTTC
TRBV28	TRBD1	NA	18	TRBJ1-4	CASNSPGQGYVSNEKLFF	TGTGCCAGCAACAGTCCCGGACAGGGTTACGTTAGTAATGAAAAACTGTTTTTT
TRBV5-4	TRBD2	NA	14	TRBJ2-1	CASSSLSRGDEQFF	TGTGCCAGCAGCTCACTATCCCGGGGGGATGAGCAGTTCTTC
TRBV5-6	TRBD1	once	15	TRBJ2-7	CASRGFGTGVYEQYF	TGTGCCAGCAGGGGGTTTGGGACAGGGGTCTACGAGCAGTACTTC
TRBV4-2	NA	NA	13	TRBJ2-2	CASSQGWDGELFF	TGTGCCAGCAGCCAGGGGTGGGACGGGGAGCTGTTTTTT
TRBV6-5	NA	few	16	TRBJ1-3	CASSYSSQGAGNTIYF	TGTGCCAGCAGTTACTCTTCCCAGGGAGCGGGAAACACCATATATTTT